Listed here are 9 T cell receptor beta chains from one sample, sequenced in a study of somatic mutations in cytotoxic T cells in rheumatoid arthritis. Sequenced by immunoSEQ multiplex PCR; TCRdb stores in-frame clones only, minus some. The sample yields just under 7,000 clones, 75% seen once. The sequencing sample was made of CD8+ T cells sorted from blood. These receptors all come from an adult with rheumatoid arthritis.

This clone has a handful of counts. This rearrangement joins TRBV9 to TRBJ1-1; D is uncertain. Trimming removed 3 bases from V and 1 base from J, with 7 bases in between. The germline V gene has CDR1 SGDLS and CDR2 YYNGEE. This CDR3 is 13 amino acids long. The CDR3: CASSEHKNTEAFF. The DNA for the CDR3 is TGTGCCAGCAGCGAACACAAGAACACTGAAGCTTTCTTT.

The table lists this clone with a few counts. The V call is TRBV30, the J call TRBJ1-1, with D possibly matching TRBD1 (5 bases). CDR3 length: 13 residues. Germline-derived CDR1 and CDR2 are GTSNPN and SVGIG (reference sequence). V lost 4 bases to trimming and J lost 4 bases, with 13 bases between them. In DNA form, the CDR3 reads TGTGCCTGGATAGCCCCTAGGGGCACTGAAGCTTTCTTT. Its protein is CAWIAPRGTEAFF. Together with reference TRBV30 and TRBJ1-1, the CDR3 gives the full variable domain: SQTIHQWPATLVQPVGSPLSLECTVEGTSNPNLYWYRQAAGRGLQLLFYSVGIGQISSEVPQNLSASRPQDRQFILSSKKLLLSDSGFYLCAWIAPRGTEAFFGQGTRLTVV.

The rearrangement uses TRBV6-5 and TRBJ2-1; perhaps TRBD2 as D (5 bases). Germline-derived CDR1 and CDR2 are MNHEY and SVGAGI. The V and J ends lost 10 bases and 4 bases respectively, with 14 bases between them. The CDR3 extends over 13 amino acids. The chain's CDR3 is CATDSLTYNEQFF. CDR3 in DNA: TGTGCCACGGACTCCTTGACATACAATGAGCAGTTCTTC.

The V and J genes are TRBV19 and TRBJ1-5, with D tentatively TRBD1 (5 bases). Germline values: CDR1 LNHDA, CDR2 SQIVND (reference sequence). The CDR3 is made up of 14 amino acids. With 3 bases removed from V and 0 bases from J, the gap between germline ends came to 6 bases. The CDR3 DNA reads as TGTGCCAGTAGTATCAGGGATAGCAATCAGCCCCAGCATTTT. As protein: CASSIRDSNQPQHF.

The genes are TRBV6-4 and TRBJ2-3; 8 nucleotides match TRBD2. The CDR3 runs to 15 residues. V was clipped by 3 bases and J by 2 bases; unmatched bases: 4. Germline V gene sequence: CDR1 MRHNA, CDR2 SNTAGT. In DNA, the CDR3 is TGTGCCAGCAGTGAAGTAGCGGGGCACACAGATACGCAGTATTTT. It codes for CASSEVAGHTDTQYF.

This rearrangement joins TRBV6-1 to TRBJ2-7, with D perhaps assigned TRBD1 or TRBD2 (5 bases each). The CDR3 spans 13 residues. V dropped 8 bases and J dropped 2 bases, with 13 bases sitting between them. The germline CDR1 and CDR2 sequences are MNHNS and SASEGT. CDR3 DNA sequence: TGTGCCAGCGACGGGACGGATACCTACGAGCAGTACTTC. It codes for CASDGTDTYEQYF.

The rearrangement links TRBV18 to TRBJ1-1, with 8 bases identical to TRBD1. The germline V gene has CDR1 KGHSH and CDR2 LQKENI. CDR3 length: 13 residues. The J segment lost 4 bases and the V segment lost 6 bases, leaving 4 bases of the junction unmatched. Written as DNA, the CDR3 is TGTGCCAGCTCTCAGGGGGCGGGCACTGAAGCTTTCTTT. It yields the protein CASSQGAGTEAFF.

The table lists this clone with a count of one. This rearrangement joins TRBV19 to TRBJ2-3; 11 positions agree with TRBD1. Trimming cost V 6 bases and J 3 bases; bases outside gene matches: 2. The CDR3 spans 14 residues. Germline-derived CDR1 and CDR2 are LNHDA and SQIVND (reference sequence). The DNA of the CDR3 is TGTGCCAGTAGCGGGACAGGGGGGACAGATACGCAGTATTTT. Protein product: CASSGTGGTDTQYF.

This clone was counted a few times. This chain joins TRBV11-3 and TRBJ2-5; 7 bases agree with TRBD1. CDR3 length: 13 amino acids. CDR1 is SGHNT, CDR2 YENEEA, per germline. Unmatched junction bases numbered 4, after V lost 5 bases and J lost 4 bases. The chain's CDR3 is CASSETGTETQYF. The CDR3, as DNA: TGTGCCAGCAGCGAGACAGGGACAGAGACCCAGTACTTC.